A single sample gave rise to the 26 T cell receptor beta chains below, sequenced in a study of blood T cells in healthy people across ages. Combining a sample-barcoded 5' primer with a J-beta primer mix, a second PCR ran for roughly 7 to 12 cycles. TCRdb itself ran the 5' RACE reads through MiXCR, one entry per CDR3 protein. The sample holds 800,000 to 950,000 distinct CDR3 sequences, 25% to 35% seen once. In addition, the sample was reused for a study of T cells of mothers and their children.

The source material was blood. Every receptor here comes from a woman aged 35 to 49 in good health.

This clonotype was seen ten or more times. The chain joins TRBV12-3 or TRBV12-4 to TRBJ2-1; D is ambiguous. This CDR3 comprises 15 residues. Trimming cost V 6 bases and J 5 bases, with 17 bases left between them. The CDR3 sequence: CASSRRRNFNNEQFF. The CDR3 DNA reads TGTGCCAGCAGCCGCCGACGGAATTTCAACAATGAGCAGTTCTTC.

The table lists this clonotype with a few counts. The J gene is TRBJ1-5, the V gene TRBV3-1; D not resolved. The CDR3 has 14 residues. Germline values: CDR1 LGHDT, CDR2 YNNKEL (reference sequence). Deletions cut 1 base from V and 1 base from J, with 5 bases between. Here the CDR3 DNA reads TGTGCCAGCAGCCAAGGCAGAAGCAATCAGCCCCAGCATTTT. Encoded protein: CASSQGRSNQPQHF.

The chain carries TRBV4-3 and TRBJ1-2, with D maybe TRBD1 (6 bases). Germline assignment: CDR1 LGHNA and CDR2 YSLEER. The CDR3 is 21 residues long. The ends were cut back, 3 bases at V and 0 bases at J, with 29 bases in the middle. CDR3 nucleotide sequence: TGCGCCAGCAGCCAGATTGGGGACATATTACGGGAAGTACTACCTAACTATGGCTACACCTTC. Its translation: CASSQIGDILREVLPNYGYTF.

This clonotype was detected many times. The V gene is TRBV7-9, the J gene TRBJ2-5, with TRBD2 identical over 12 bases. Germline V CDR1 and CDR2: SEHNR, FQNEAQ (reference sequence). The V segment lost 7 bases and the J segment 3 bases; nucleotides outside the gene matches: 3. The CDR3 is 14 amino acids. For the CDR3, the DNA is TGTGCCAGCACCAGGACTAGCGGGAAAGAGACCCAGTACTTC. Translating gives CASTRTSGKETQYF.

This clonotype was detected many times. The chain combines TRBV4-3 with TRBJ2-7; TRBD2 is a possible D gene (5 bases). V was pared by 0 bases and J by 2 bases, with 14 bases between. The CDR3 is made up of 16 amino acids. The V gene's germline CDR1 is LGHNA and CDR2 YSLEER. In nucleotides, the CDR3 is TGCGCCAGCAGCCAAGATATTTACGGGGAAACCTACGAGCAGTACTTC. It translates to CASSQDIYGETYEQYF.

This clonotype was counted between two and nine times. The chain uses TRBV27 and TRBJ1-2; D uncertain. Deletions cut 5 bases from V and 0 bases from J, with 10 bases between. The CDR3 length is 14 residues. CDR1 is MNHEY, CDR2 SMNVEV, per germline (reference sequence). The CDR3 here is CASSPRKANYGYTF. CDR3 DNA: TGTGCCAGCAGTCCCAGGAAAGCTAACTATGGCTACACCTTC.

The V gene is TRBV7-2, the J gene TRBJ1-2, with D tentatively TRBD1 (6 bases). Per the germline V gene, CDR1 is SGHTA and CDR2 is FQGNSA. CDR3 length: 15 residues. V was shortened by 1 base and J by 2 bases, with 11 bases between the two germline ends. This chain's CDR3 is CASSLGYRANYGYTF. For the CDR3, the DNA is TGTGCCAGCAGCTTAGGATACAGGGCGAACTATGGCTACACCTTC.

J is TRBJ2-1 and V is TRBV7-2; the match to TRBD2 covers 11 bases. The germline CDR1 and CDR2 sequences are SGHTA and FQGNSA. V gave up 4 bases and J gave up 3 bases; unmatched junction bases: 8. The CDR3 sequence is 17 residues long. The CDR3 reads CASSSPAGTSGYNEQFF. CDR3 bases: TGTGCCAGCAGCTCACCAGCAGGGACTAGCGGCTACAATGAGCAGTTCTTC.

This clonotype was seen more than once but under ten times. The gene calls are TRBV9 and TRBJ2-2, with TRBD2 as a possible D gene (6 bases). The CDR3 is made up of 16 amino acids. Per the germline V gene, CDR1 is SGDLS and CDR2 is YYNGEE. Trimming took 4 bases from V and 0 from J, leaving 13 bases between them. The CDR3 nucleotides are TGTGCCAGCAGCCCGCGGGGCAGTGCGAACACCGGGGAGCTGTTTTTT. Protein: CASSPRGSANTGELFF.

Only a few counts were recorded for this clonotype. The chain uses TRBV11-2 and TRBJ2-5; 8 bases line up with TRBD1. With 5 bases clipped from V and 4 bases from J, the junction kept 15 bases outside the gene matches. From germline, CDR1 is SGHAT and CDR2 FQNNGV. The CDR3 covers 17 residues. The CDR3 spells CASSQDRVRRIGETQYF. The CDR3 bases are TGTGCCAGCAGCCAGGACAGGGTTAGACGTATAGGAGAGACCCAGTACTTC. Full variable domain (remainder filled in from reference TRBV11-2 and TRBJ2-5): EAGVAQSPRYKIIEKRQSVAFWCNPISGHATLYWYQQILGQGPKLLIQFQNNGVVDDSQLPKDRFSAERLKGVDSTLKIQPAKLEDSAVYLCASSQDRVRRIGETQYFGPGTRLLVL.

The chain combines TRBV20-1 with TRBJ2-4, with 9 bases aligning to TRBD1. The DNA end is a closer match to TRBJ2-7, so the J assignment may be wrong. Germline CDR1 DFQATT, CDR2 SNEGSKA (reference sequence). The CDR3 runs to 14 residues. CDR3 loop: CSAGETGGRYEQYF. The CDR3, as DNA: TGCAGTGCTGGTGAGACAGGGGGTAGGTACGAGCAGTACTTC.

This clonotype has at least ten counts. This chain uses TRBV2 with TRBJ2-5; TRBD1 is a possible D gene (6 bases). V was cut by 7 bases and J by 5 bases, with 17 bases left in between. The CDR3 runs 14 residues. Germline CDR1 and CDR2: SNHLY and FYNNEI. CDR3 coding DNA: TGTGCCAGCACCACGCAGGGGCTGCTGGAGACCCAGTACTTC. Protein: CASTTQGLLETQYF.

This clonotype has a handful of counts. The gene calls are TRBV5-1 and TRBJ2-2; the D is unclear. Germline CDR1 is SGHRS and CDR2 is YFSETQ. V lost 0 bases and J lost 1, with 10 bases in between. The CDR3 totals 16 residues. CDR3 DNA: TGCGCCAGCAGCTTGGAGGTGGTGGAGAACACCGGGGAGCTGTTTTTT. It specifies CASSLEVVENTGELFF.

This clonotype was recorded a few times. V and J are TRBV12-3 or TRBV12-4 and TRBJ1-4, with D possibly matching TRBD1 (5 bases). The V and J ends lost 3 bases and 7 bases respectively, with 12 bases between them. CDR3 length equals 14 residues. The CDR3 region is CASSFGDSGEKLFF. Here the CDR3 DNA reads TGTGCCAGCAGTTTCGGGGACTCGGGTGAAAAACTGTTTTTT.

CDR3 residues: CSARAVAGGPTYNEQFF. The CDR3 bases are TGCAGTGCTAGAGCTGTAGCGGGGGGGCCCACCTACAATGAGCAGTTCTTC. J is TRBJ2-1 and V is TRBV20-1; 11 positions agree with TRBD2. The V segment lost 1 base and the J segment 2 bases; nucleotides outside the gene matches: 7. The germline gives CDR1 DFQATT, CDR2 SNEGSKA (reference sequence). The CDR3 has 17 residues.

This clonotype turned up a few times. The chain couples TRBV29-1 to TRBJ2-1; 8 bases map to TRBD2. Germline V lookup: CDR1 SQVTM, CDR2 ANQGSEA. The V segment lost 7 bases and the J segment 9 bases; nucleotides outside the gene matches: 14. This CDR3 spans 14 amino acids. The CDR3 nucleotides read TGCAGCGCCCAGGGACTAGTGGGCCTCGGTGAGCAGTTCTTC. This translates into CSAQGLVGLGEQFF.

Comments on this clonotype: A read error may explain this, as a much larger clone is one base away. Here the CDR3 DNA reads TGTGCCAGCAGTGAGGGGGTTTGGGTCTATGGCTACACCTTC. Amino acid sequence: CASSEGVWVYGYTF. The genes are TRBV2 and TRBJ1-2; maybe TRBD1 (5 bases). The CDR3 extends over 14 amino acids. Trimming stripped 3 bases from V and 4 bases from J, with 12 bases between. Germline loops: CDR1 SNHLY, CDR2 FYNNEI.

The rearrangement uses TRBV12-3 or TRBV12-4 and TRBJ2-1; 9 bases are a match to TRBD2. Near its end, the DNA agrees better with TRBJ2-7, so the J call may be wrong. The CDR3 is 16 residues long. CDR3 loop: CASGKGGGASYNEQYF. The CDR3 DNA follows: TGTGCCAGCGGAAAAGGCGGGGGGGCCTCCTACAATGAGCAGTACTTC.

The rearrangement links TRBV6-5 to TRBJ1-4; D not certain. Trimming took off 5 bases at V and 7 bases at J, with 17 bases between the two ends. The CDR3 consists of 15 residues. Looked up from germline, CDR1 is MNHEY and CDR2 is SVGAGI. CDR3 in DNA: TGTGCCAGCAGTCCCTCGGGGATGATCGGTGAAAAACTGTTTTTT. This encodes CASSPSGMIGEKLFF.

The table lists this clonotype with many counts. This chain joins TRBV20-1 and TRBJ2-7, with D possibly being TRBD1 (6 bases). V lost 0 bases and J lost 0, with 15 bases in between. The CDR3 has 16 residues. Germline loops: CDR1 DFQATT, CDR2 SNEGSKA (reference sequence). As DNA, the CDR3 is TGCAGTGCTAGAGAATTCCGGACAGAACGCTCCTACGAGCAGTACTTC. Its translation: CSAREFRTERSYEQYF.

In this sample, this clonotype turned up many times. CDR3 sequence reads: CASSLWAGYTF. CDR3 nucleotide sequence: TGTGCCAGCAGTTTATGGGCAGGCTACACCTTC. The genes are TRBV28 and TRBJ1-2; no clear D gene. The length of the CDR3 is 11 residues. CDR1 MDHEN and CDR2 SYDVKM come from the germline V gene. Trimming removed 0 bases at V and 8 bases at J, with 4 bases between.

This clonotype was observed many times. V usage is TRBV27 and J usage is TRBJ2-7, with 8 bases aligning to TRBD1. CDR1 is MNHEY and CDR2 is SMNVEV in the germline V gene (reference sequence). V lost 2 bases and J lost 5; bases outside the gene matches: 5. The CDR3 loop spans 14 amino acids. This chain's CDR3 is CASSLQGALDEQYF. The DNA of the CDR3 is TGTGCCAGCAGTTTACAGGGGGCGCTTGACGAGCAGTACTTC.

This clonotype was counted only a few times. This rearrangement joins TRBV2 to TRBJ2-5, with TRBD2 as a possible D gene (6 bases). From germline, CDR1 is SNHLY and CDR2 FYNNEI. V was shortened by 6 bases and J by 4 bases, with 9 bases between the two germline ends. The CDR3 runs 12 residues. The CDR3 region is CASSGTVETQYF. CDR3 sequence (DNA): TGTGCCAGCAGCGGGACTGTAGAGACCCAGTACTTC. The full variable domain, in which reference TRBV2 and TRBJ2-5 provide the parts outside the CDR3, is EPEVTQTPSHQVTQMGQEVILRCVPISNHLYFYWYRQILGQKVEFLVSFYNNEISEKSEIFDDQFSVERPDGSNFTLKIRSTKLEDSAMYFCASSGTVETQYFGPGTRLLVL.

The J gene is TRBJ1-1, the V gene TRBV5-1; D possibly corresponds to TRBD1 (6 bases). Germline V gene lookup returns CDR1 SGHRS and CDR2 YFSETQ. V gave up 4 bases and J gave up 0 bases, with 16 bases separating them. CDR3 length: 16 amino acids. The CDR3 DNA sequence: TGCGCCAGCAGCCCACGACAGGTCACCCTGAACACTGAAGCTTTCTTT. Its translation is CASSPRQVTLNTEAFF. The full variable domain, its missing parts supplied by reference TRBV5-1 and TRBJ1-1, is KAGVTQTPRYLIKTRGQQVTLSCSPISGHRSVSWYQQTPGQGLQFLFEYFSETQRNKGNFPGRFSGRQFSNSRSEMNVSTLELGDSALYLCASSPRQVTLNTEAFFGQGTRLTVV.

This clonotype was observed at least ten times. CDR3 region: CASMEGPHTDTQYF. The DNA for the CDR3 is TGCGCCAGCATGGAGGGACCACACACAGATACGCAGTATTTT. This sequence joins TRBV5-1 and TRBJ2-3; tentative D call: TRBD2 (6 bases). V was cut by 6 bases and J by 2 bases, with 13 bases left in between. Looked up from germline, CDR1 is SGHRS and CDR2 is YFSETQ. The CDR3 spans 14 residues.

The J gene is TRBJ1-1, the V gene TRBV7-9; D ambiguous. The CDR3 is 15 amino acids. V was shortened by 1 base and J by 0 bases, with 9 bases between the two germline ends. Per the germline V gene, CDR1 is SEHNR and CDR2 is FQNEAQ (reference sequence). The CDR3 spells CASSLGIGMNTEAFF. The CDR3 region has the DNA TGTGCCAGCAGCTTAGGCATAGGAATGAACACTGAAGCTTTCTTT.